These 25 T cell receptor beta chains share one sample of origin, sequenced in a study of radiation and T cells in renal cell carcinoma. The sample's time point: baseline pretreatment blood. Treatment defined: 15 Gy SBRT to primary tumor, nephrectomy 4 weeks later. Data came from immunoSEQ multiplex PCR; TCRdb stores just in-frame clones and leaves some out. The sample lists about 130,000 clones; 70% to 90% were seen once. The sample here was blood, taken from a patient whose treatment included radiotherapy and nephrectomy. The receptors shown here come from a woman in her 50s with renal cell carcinoma.

The chain recombines TRBV18 with TRBJ1-1; a weak D match, TRBD1 (5 bases). Germline loops: CDR1 KGHSH, CDR2 LQKENI. This CDR3 region has 13 residues. The V end was cut by 8 bases, the J end by 1 base, with 11 bases between. The DNA of the CDR3 is TGTGCCAGCACCGCCGGACAGAACACTGAAGCTTTCTTT. Its protein is CASTAGQNTEAFF.

This chain uses TRBV18 with TRBJ1-2, with D uncertain. Trimming removed 4 bases at V and 5 bases at J, with 11 bases between. This CDR3 spans 13 amino acids. Per germline, CDR1 KGHSH and CDR2 LQKENI. This chain's CDR3 is CASSQEGWYGYTF. The CDR3 DNA is TGTGCCAGCTCACAGGAAGGATGGTATGGCTACACCTTC. Supplemented by reference TRBV18 and TRBJ1-2, the full variable domain reads NAGVMQNPRHLVRRRGQEARLRCSPMKGHSHVYWYRQLPEEGLKFMVYLQKENIIDESGMPKERFSAEFPKEGPSILRIQQVVRGDSAAYFCASSQEGWYGYTFGSGTRLTVV.

This sequence joins TRBV9 and TRBJ2-7; D is possibly TRBD1 (6 bases). Germline assignment: CDR1 SGDLS and CDR2 YYNGEE. V lost 3 bases to trimming and J lost 3 bases, with 13 bases between them. The CDR3 contains 14 residues. CDR3 sequence (DNA): TGTGCCAGCAGCGGCCGGGACACCTACTACGAGCAGTACTTC. It translates to CASSGRDTYYEQYF. Based on the CDR3 plus reference TRBV9 and TRBJ2-7, the full variable domain is DSGVTQTPKHLITATGQRVTLRCSPRSGDLSVYWYQQSLDQGLQFLIQYYNGEERAKGNILERFSAQQFPDLHSELNLSSLELGDSALYFCASSGRDTYYEQYFGPGTRLTVT.

In nucleotides, the CDR3 is TGTGCCAGCTCACCACCGAACGCTCGAAGAGGGACTGAAGCTTTCTTT. Protein sequence: CASSPPNARRGTEAFF. This chain uses TRBV18 with TRBJ1-1; unclear D gene. Trimming shortened V by 0 bases and J by 5 bases, and 16 bases separated the two germline ends. Germline assignment: CDR1 KGHSH and CDR2 LQKENI. The CDR3 length is 16 residues. The variable domain in full, completed from reference TRBV18 and TRBJ1-1, reads NAGVMQNPRHLVRRRGQEARLRCSPMKGHSHVYWYRQLPEEGLKFMVYLQKENIIDESGMPKERFSAEFPKEGPSILRIQQVVRGDSAAYFCASSPPNARRGTEAFFGQGTRLTVV.

V usage is TRBV7-9 and J usage is TRBJ2-1, with 9 bases matching TRBD2. The J segment lost 0 bases and the V segment lost 2 bases, leaving 2 bases of the junction unmatched. The CDR3 is made up of 16 amino acids. Germline V CDR1 and CDR2: SEHNR, FQNEAQ (reference sequence). The CDR3 loop reads CASSLQRGASYNEQFF. CDR3 nucleotides: TGTGCCAGCAGCTTACAGCGGGGGGCCTCCTACAATGAGCAGTTCTTC.

The genes are TRBV18 and TRBJ1-2, with 7 positions matching TRBD1. CDR3 length: 15 amino acids. V lost 1 base, J lost 3 bases, and 5 bases stayed unmatched. Looked up from germline, CDR1 is KGHSH and CDR2 is LQKENI. The CDR3 protein is CASSPQRQGDYGYTF. In DNA form, the CDR3 reads TGTGCCAGCTCACCACAGCGACAGGGAGACTATGGCTACACCTTC.

The chain carries TRBV6-6 and TRBJ2-3; 9 bases agree with TRBD2. The CDR3 consists of 15 residues. V was pared by 4 bases and J by 6 bases, with 8 bases of the junction left unmatched. The germline gives CDR1 MNHNY, CDR2 SVGAGI (reference sequence). The CDR3 spells CASSSLAGVTDTQYF. The DNA of the CDR3 is TGTGCCAGCAGTTCATTAGCGGGGGTTACGGATACGCAGTATTTT.

CDR3 DNA sequence: TGTGCCAGCAGCTTAGGTCGGTGGGACGAGCAGTACTTC. As protein: CASSLGRWDEQYF. The chain joins TRBV7-2 to TRBJ2-7; the D is unclear. Per germline, CDR1 SGHTA and CDR2 FQGNSA. This CDR3 spans 13 amino acids. V lost 1 base, J lost 5 bases, and 9 bases lay in between.

The chain combines TRBV5-1 with TRBJ1-2; TRBD1 aligns across 8 bases. V shed 8 bases, J shed 8 bases, and the junction held 8 bases outside the gene matches. Per germline, CDR1 SGHRS and CDR2 YFSETQ. This CDR3 region has 12 residues. The CDR3 protein is CASFETGDGYTF. For the CDR3, the DNA is TGCGCCAGTTTCGAGACAGGGGACGGCTACACCTTC.

This clone has just one count. The V call is TRBV7-9, the J call TRBJ2-7; D unresolved. The CDR3 runs 13 residues. V was shortened by 1 base and J by 1 base, with 5 bases between the two germline ends. The germline gives CDR1 SEHNR, CDR2 FQNEAQ (reference sequence). CDR3 sequence reads: CASSLDGSYEQYF. DNA of the CDR3: TGTGCCAGCAGCTTAGACGGATCCTACGAGCAGTACTTC.

CDR3: CASSPEWGNSYNSPLHF. CDR3 sequence (DNA): TGTGCCAGCTCGCCCGAATGGGGGAACTCCTATAATTCACCCCTCCACTTT. The chain combines TRBV18 with TRBJ1-6, with D possibly TRBD1 on 5 matching bases. The V end was cut by 6 bases, the J end by 0 bases, with 15 bases between. CDR1 and CDR2 (germline): KGHSH, LQKENI. This CDR3 contains 17 residues.

V and J are TRBV9 and TRBJ1-3; a weak D match, TRBD1 (5 bases). The CDR3 extends over 15 amino acids. Trimming removed 0 bases at V and 0 bases at J, with 7 bases between. CDR1 is SGDLS, CDR2 YYNGEE, per germline. The CDR3 loop is CASSVGGNSGNTIYF. The CDR3 nucleotides are TGTGCCAGCAGCGTAGGGGGCAACTCTGGAAACACCATATATTTT. The variable domain in full, completed from reference TRBV9 and TRBJ1-3, reads DSGVTQTPKHLITATGQRVTLRCSPRSGDLSVYWYQQSLDQGLQFLIQYYNGEERAKGNILERFSAQQFPDLHSELNLSSLELGDSALYFCASSVGGNSGNTIYFGEGSWLTVV.

This clone appeared a few times. This sample includes further DNA sequences coding for the same CDR3. V and J are TRBV4-1 and TRBJ1-1; D uncertain. Between the trimmed V and J ends, which lost 1 base and 2 bases, there was a span of 8 bases. The CDR3 runs 14 residues. Germline V lookup: CDR1 MGHRA, CDR2 YSYEKL. The CDR3 DNA follows: TGCGCCAGCAGCCAAGGAACAGCAAACACTGAAGCTTTCTTT. It specifies CASSQGTANTEAFF.

The gene calls are TRBV29-1 and TRBJ2-1, with D unclear. The length of the CDR3 is 11 residues. Trimming took 6 bases from V and 9 from J, leaving 12 bases between them. Germline values: CDR1 SQVTM, CDR2 ANQGSEA. CDR3 bases: TGCAGCGTCCAACCCATGGGTGAGCAGTTCTTC. It encodes CSVQPMGEQFF.

The V call is TRBV18, the J call TRBJ2-7; either TRBD1 or TRBD2 may fit D (5 bases each). The CDR3 has 13 amino acids. Deletions cut 3 bases from V and 6 bases from J, with 12 bases between. Germline loops: CDR1 KGHSH, CDR2 LQKENI. CDR3 residues: CASSPGTFGEQYF. CDR3 DNA: TGTGCCAGCTCACCCGGGACCTTTGGCGAGCAGTACTTC.

The V gene is TRBV19, the J gene TRBJ2-2; 7 bases are a match to TRBD2. The CDR3 totals 15 residues. CDR1 is LNHDA, CDR2 SQIVND, per germline (reference sequence). V dropped 9 bases and J dropped 0; count of bases not matched to a gene: 7. The CDR3, as DNA: TGTGCCAGCGCCAGCGGGGAGACGAACACCGGGGAGCTGTTTTTT. This sequence encodes CASASGETNTGELFF.

The rearrangement joins TRBV5-8 to TRBJ1-5; 9 positions match TRBD1. Looked up from germline, CDR1 is SGHTS and CDR2 is YDEGEE. V lost 3 bases to trimming and J lost 4 bases; unmatched junction nucleotides: 5. The CDR3 has 15 amino acids. CDR3 coding DNA: TGTGCCAGCAGCTCCCAAGGGACAGGGAATCAGCCCCAGCATTTT. Its translation is CASSSQGTGNQPQHF.

This clone was recorded once. The chain recombines TRBV7-2 with TRBJ2-5; D possibly uses TRBD1 or TRBD2 (5 bases each). Germline CDR1 is SGHTA and CDR2 is FQGNSA. CDR3 length equals 14 residues. Trimming took 5 bases from V and 9 from J, leaving 19 bases between them. This CDR3 reads CASSTHRDPIPQYF. For the CDR3, the DNA is TGTGCCAGCAGCACCCACCGGGACCCCATCCCCCAGTACTTC. The full variable domain, rest sourced from reference TRBV7-2 and TRBJ2-5, is GAGVSQSPSNKVTEKGKDVELRCDPISGHTALYWYRQSLGQGLEFLIYFQGNSAPDKSGLPSDRFSAERTGGSVSTLTIQRTQQEDSAVYLCASSTHRDPIPQYFGPGTRLLVL.

V is TRBV2 and J is TRBJ1-6, with TRBD1 as a possible D gene (6 bases). Germline V gene data show CDR1 as SNHLY and CDR2 as FYNNEI. CDR3 size: 18 residues. V was shortened by 5 bases and J by 9 bases, with 26 bases between the two germline ends. The CDR3 DNA reads TGTGCCAGCAGTCTGTTTAGCGGGTCAGGGGAAAACGTTTCACCCCTCCACTTT. Translation: CASSLFSGSGENVSPLHF.

The chain joins TRBV9 to TRBJ1-2; tentative D call: TRBD1 (5 bases). Germline V gene lookup returns CDR1 SGDLS and CDR2 YYNGEE. V gave up 0 bases and J gave up 6 bases, with 9 bases separating them. This CDR3 comprises 13 residues. The CDR3 DNA reads as TGTGCCAGCAGCGTAGTTGACAGCCATGGCTACACCTTC. It specifies CASSVVDSHGYTF. Together with reference TRBV9 and TRBJ1-2, the CDR3 gives the full variable domain: DSGVTQTPKHLITATGQRVTLRCSPRSGDLSVYWYQQSLDQGLQFLIQYYNGEERAKGNILERFSAQQFPDLHSELNLSSLELGDSALYFCASSVVDSHGYTFGSGTRLTVV.

V usage is TRBV19 and J usage is TRBJ1-1; D unclear. The CDR3 extends over 14 amino acids. V lost 0 bases and J lost 2, with 7 bases in between. Germline values: CDR1 LNHDA, CDR2 SQIVND (reference sequence). CDR3 sequence reads: CASSIDRRNTEAFF. The CDR3 bases are TGTGCCAGTAGTATAGATCGGCGTAACACTGAAGCTTTCTTT.

The V call is TRBV14, the J call TRBJ2-1; weak D call: TRBD2 (6 bases). Germline CDR1 reads SGHDN; CDR2 reads FVKESK. Trimming stripped 1 base from V and 1 base from J, with 14 bases between. The CDR3 loop spans 17 amino acids. The CDR3: CASSQGRGRGSYNEQFF. As DNA, the CDR3 is TGTGCCAGCAGCCAAGGGAGGGGTAGGGGATCCTACAATGAGCAGTTCTTC.

Points on this clone: The junction and the germline gene differ at one end; a read error may be behind it. The rearrangement links TRBV7-2 to TRBJ2-6; D is unresolved. Looked up from germline, CDR1 is SGHTA and CDR2 is FQGNSA. This CDR3 region has 15 residues. The CDR3 loop reads CASSLSYSGSNVLTF. As DNA, the CDR3 is TGTGCCAGCAGCTTATCCTATTCTGGGTCCAACGTCCTGACTTTC. Full variable domain (missing parts from reference TRBV7-2 and TRBJ2-6): GAGVSQSPSNKVTEKGKDVELRCDPISGHTALYWYRQSLGQGLEFLIYFQGNSAPDKSGLPSDRFSAERTGGSVSTLTIQRTQQEDSAVYLCASSLSYSGSNVLTFGAGSRLTVL.

As regards this clone: Since a much larger clone is just one base distant, this may be a read error. The same CDR3 is also encoded by other DNA sequences in this sample. J is TRBJ1-1 and V is TRBV21-1; TRBD1 is the table's D call, not checked against the DNA. TRBV21-1 is flagged as a pseudogene. This CDR3 has 14 amino acids. CDR3 sequence: CASSPLYRGTEAFF. As DNA, the CDR3 is TGTGCCAGCAGTCCACTCTACAGGGGTACTGAAGCTTTCTTT.

This clone was seen only once. The chain couples TRBV7-2 to TRBJ1-5; D not certain. This CDR3 has 16 residues. V gave up 5 bases and J gave up 7 bases, with 21 bases separating them. The germline gives CDR1 SGHTA, CDR2 FQGNSA. CDR3 in amino acids: CASSPRRTALGQPQHF. CDR3 in DNA: TGTGCCAGCAGCCCCCGGAGGACCGCCTTGGGGCAGCCCCAGCATTTT.